The sequence of this T cell receptor beta chain was determined in a study of identical twins. Remarks on this clonotype: The antigen remains undetermined. Germline and junction disagree at one end, which may indicate a read error.

Study-wide points: Twin pairs had excess sharing that was weaker in beta out-of-frame sequences. Whereas memory repertoires showed no such difference, abundant cord blood beta clonotypes carried fewer insertions.

Addition of a universal primer site occurred through template switching, and cDNA carried unique molecular identifiers. TCRdb ran MiXCR on the 5' RACE reads and lists one entry per CDR3 protein. The table has more than 1.5 million distinct CDR3 sequences, around a third seen once. The CDR3 is 15 amino acids. Germline loops: CDR1 DFQATT, CDR2 SNEGSKA (reference sequence). This rearrangement joins TRBV20-1 to TRBJ1-2, with D possibly TRBD1 on 5 matching bases. Sequenced input: cord blood. The TCR originated in a newborn girl in good health. CDR3 amino acids: CSARDPGGREYGYTF. The CDR3 DNA reads TGTAGTGCTAGAGATCCGGGGGGACGGGAATATGGCTACACCTTC.